Sequencing of this T cell receptor (beta chain) was carried out in a study of monozygotic twins with inflammatory bowel disease. Germline V lookup: CDR1 DFQATT, CDR2 SNEGSKA (reference sequence). CDR3 length: 11 residues. The team made cDNA by running eight separate reactions for each sample. Reanalyzing the 5' RACE reads, TCRdb keeps one entry per CDR3 protein, without DNA. The sample table includes 300,000 to 350,000 distinct CDR3 sequences. Blood was drawn once per donor, and each sample measured 2 to 2.5 ml. The rearrangement uses TRBV20-1 and TRBJ2-3; no DNA is available, so the TRBD2 call from TCRdb remains unchecked. This clonotype was sampled from a human donor with ulcerative colitis or Crohn's disease, or a healthy co-twin of an affected twin (not recorded which). The sample consisted of blood. CDR3 sequence reads: CSASGEDTQYF.